The clone carrying this T cell receptor (beta chain) occurred many times. Time point given: sample taken at primary tumor resection. Unsorted whole RNA from tumor, nontumor lung or frozen PBMC underwent sequencing. This specimen comes from a study of spatial heterogeneity in lung cancer. The CDR3 extends over 15 amino acids. The germline V and J ends were trimmed by 3 bases and 0 bases, with 10 bases remaining between them. CDR1 is SGHNT and CDR2 is YENEEA in the germline V gene. A single record per CDR3 protein comes from TCRdb applying MiXCR to the 5' RACE reads. The sample holds over 90,000 distinct CDR3 sequences; roughly 9.5% are singletons and the top ten take 6.9%.

The specimen was PBMCs, collected at surgery. This chain joins TRBV11-3 and TRBJ2-3, with a tentative D call TRBD2 (6 bases). The sequence derives from a male donor with early-stage non-small cell lung cancer. DNA of the CDR3: TGTGCCAGCAGCTTGGGCGGGGAAAGCACAGATACGCAGTATTTT. It codes for CASSLGGESTDTQYF.